Following are 28 T cell receptor beta chains from one sample sequenced in a study of beta chain features in type 1 diabetes. Whole-study results and caveats: There was a moderate but significant shortening of TCRB CDR3s in all four CD4+ subsets of Type 1 diabetes patients.

For these receptors, no antigen is known. The sequenced template was cDNA made from the entire isolated RNA. Using immunoSEQ multiplex PCR, the repertoire was profiled, and TCRdb retains in-frame clones only, with some absent. This table has hundreds of thousands of clones, under 15% appearing once. Sequencing was done on a sample of naive CD4+ T cells from blood. These receptors all stem from a man aged 18 to 29 with type 1 diabetes.

This clone was observed a few times. The V call is TRBV30, the J call TRBJ1-6; D uncertain. The V end was cut by 3 bases, the J end by 11 bases, with 8 bases between. Germline V gives CDR1 GTSNPN, CDR2 SVGIG (reference sequence). The CDR3 contains 11 residues. CDR3 protein: CAWSSPTPLHF. CDR3 bases: TGTGCCTGGAGCTCCCCAACACCCCTCCACTTT.

In nucleotides, the CDR3 is TGCAGCCCTTGGGACAGGGTAACAGATACGCAGTATTTT. Protein sequence: CSPWDRVTDTQYF. V and J are TRBV29-1 and TRBJ2-3, with 9 bases aligning to TRBD1. The V gene end was trimmed by 8 bases and the J gene end by 3 bases; junction bases not matched to a gene: 6. From germline, CDR1 is SQVTM and CDR2 ANQGSEA. This CDR3 has 13 amino acids.

This clone showed up just a few times. V and J are TRBV10-3 and TRBJ2-4; TRBD1 might be the D (6 bases). Germline CDR1 is ENHRY and CDR2 is SYGVKD. V was pared by 11 bases and J by 0 bases, with 14 bases between. The CDR3 has 14 amino acids. For the CDR3, the DNA is TGTGCCCTCGGGACACCTCTAGCCAAAAACATTCAGTACTTC. It translates to CALGTPLAKNIQYF.

This clone was observed a handful of times. The chain carries TRBV9 and TRBJ2-5, with 7 bases fitting TRBD1. V dropped 2 bases and J dropped 3; count of bases not matched to a gene: 7. CDR3 length: 15 residues. Germline V gene sequence: CDR1 SGDLS, CDR2 YYNGEE. In DNA form, the CDR3 reads TGTGCCAGCAGCGTCCAAGGGACAGCGGAAGAGACCCAGTACTTC. This gives the protein CASSVQGTAEETQYF.

The CDR3 is CASSQDKTTGNPYEQYF. In DNA form, the CDR3 reads TGCGCCAGCAGCCAAGATAAGACCACAGGCAACCCCTACGAGCAGTACTTC. The chain carries TRBV4-1 and TRBJ2-7; D possibly corresponds to TRBD1 (5 bases). The CDR3 has 17 amino acids. Germline loops: CDR1 MGHRA, CDR2 YSYEKL. V shed 0 bases and J shed 2 bases, with 17 bases lying between them.

In its sample, this clone was seen a few times. This chain links TRBV7-8 with TRBJ2-7; 7 positions match TRBD1. Germline lookup yields CDR1 SGHVS and CDR2 FQNEAQ. This CDR3 has 12 residues. V lost 4 bases to trimming and J lost 4 bases; unmatched junction nucleotides: 1. CDR3 nucleotide sequence: TGTGCCAGCAGCTCACAGGGGTACGAGCAGTACTTC. Translation: CASSSQGYEQYF.

This clone was counted only a few times. The rearrangement uses TRBV7-7 and TRBJ2-3; TRBD1 matches at 9 bases. From germline, CDR1 is SSHAT and CDR2 FNYEAQ (reference sequence). V was pared by 6 bases and J by 14 bases, with 6 bases of the junction left unmatched. The CDR3 sequence is 11 residues long. The chain's CDR3 is CASSTGGRLYF. Here the CDR3 DNA reads TGTGCCAGCAGTACAGGGGGCCGCTTGTATTTT.

The V call is TRBV2, the J call TRBJ2-7; perhaps TRBD1 as D (6 bases). This CDR3 spans 11 amino acids. Trimming shortened V by 10 bases and J by 7 bases, and 14 bases separated the two germline ends. Germline V gives CDR1 SNHLY, CDR2 FYNNEI. The CDR3 DNA reads as TGTGCCACCAACCGGGACACGGAGCAGTACTTC. This encodes CATNRDTEQYF.

This clone has only a few counts. The chain carries TRBV14 and TRBJ1-4, with D possibly being TRBD1 (6 bases). Deletions cut 3 bases from V and 7 bases from J, with 9 bases between. The CDR3 runs to 13 residues. Germline CDR1 is SGHDN and CDR2 is FVKESK. The CDR3, as DNA: TGTGCCAGCAGCCAGGGGGCACTTGAAAAACTGTTTTTT. It codes for CASSQGALEKLFF.

There are a few counts of this clone. The rearrangement links TRBV2 to TRBJ1-6; the D is unclear. CDR1 SNHLY and CDR2 FYNNEI come from the germline V gene. The germline V and J ends were trimmed by 4 bases and 9 bases, with 10 bases remaining between them. This CDR3 is 13 amino acids long. In DNA form, the CDR3 reads TGTGCCAGCAGTGGGACGTTAACTTCACCCCTCCACTTT. Translation gives CASSGTLTSPLHF.

The chain links TRBV5-1 to TRBJ1-1, with 7 positions matching TRBD1. V shed 3 bases and J 4 bases; nucleotides not matched to a gene: 9. There are 15 residues in the CDR3. Germline V lookup: CDR1 SGHRS, CDR2 YFSETQ. The CDR3 DNA reads as TGCGCCAGCAGCTCGACACAGGGGACTGGCACTGAAGCTTTCTTT. Its protein product is CASSSTQGTGTEAFF.

The sample holds a few counts of this clone. This chain uses TRBV5-6 with TRBJ1-1, with unresolved D. V was pared by 0 bases and J by 8 bases, with 14 bases between. Germline CDR1 reads SGHDT; CDR2 reads YYEEEE. The CDR3 is 14 amino acids. This chain's CDR3 is CASSLVDPESEAFF. Here the CDR3 DNA reads TGTGCCAGCAGCTTGGTCGACCCCGAGAGCGAAGCTTTCTTT.

Only a few counts were recorded for this clone. The sample carries other DNA sequences with the same CDR3. The chain couples TRBV5-1 to TRBJ2-1, with unresolved D. Trimming cost V 4 bases and J 3 bases, with 2 bases left between them. The CDR3 covers 11 residues. Germline V gives CDR1 SGHRS, CDR2 YFSETQ. The CDR3 sequence: CASSLYNEQFF. The CDR3 DNA is TGCGCCAGCAGCCTCTACAATGAGCAGTTCTTC.

V and J are TRBV29-1 and TRBJ1-1, with 7 bases that match TRBD1. In germline, CDR1 is SQVTM, CDR2 ANQGSEA. With V trimmed by 3 bases and J by 1 base, 14 bases remained unmatched. The CDR3 runs to 17 residues. For the CDR3, the DNA is TGCAGCGTTGAGATTCTCCGGGACAGAACTGGGAACACTGAAGCTTTCTTT. Protein: CSVEILRDRTGNTEAFF. The whole variable domain, remainder taken from reference TRBV29-1 and TRBJ1-1, is SAVISQKPSRDICQRGTSLTIQCQVDSQVTMMFWYRQQPGQSLTLIATANQGSEATYESGFVIDKFPISRPNLTFSTLTVSNMSPEDSSIYLCSVEILRDRTGNTEAFFGQGTRLTVV.

This clone was counted only a few times. The rearrangement joins TRBV7-6 to TRBJ2-5; tentative D call: TRBD1 (6 bases). V was shortened by 5 bases and J by 3 bases, with 16 bases between the two germline ends. The germline CDR1 and CDR2 sequences are SGHVS and FNYEAQ. CDR3 length equals 15 residues. CDR3 coding DNA: TGTGCCAGCAGCCGGACAGAACCCTCAAAAGAGACCCAGTACTTC. Amino acid sequence: CASSRTEPSKETQYF.

The rearrangement uses TRBV30 and TRBJ1-5; D is unresolved. Germline V CDR1 and CDR2: GTSNPN, SVGIG (reference sequence). This CDR3 is 13 amino acids long. The V gene lost 2 bases and the J gene lost 6 bases, with 11 bases spanning the gap. The CDR3 DNA reads TGTGCCTGGAGTTTTGGGGAGGGTCAGCCCCAGCATTTT. As protein: CAWSFGEGQPQHF.

This clone was counted only a few times. The genes are TRBV9 and TRBJ2-5, with TRBD2 identical over 13 bases. Germline lookup yields CDR1 SGDLS and CDR2 YYNGEE. V shed 4 bases, J shed 2 bases, and the junction held 2 bases outside the gene matches. The CDR3 has 15 residues. The CDR3 here is CASSQTSGGQETQYF. As DNA, the CDR3 is TGTGCCAGCAGCCAGACTAGCGGGGGGCAAGAGACCCAGTACTTC. Based on the CDR3 plus reference TRBV9 and TRBJ2-5, the full variable domain is DSGVTQTPKHLITATGQRVTLRCSPRSGDLSVYWYQQSLDQGLQFLIQYYNGEERAKGNILERFSAQQFPDLHSELNLSSLELGDSALYFCASSQTSGGQETQYFGPGTRLLVL.

The sample holds a few counts of this clone. The chain recombines TRBV18 with TRBJ1-2; D unresolved. Germline V gives CDR1 KGHSH, CDR2 LQKENI. Trimming pared 3 bases from V and 4 bases from J, leaving 9 bases between. This CDR3 comprises 13 residues. The CDR3 region has the DNA TGTGCCAGCTCACCCGGACGGAGCTATGGCTACACCTTC. This translates into CASSPGRSYGYTF.

V and J are TRBV10-3 and TRBJ1-6; TRBD1 matches at 7 bases. Trimming took 2 bases from V and 14 from J; bases not matched to a gene: 6. The CDR3 length is 13 residues. The germline V gene encodes CDR1 ENHRY and CDR2 SYGVKD. The CDR3 region is CAISEGQAGALHF. For the CDR3, the DNA is TGTGCCATCAGTGAGGGACAGGCTGGGGCCCTCCACTTT.

This clone has more than one count but fewer than ten. DNA of the CDR3: TGCGCCAGCAGCCAAGAATTGAGGGTATCGGACGCTGAAAAACTGTTTTTT. Translated: CASSQELRVSDAEKLFF. The chain joins TRBV4-1 to TRBJ1-4; no clear D. The CDR3 loop spans 17 amino acids. CDR1 is MGHRA and CDR2 is YSYEKL in the germline V gene. The germline V and J ends were trimmed by 0 bases and 7 bases, with 18 bases remaining between them.

This clone has only a few counts. The CDR3: CASSEAGEGTQYF. DNA for the CDR3: TGTGCCAGCAGTGAAGCAGGGGAAGGGACCCAGTACTTC. This rearrangement joins TRBV25-1 to TRBJ2-5; tentative D call: TRBD1 (6 bases). V lost 2 bases and J lost 7, with 11 bases in between. The CDR3 loop spans 13 amino acids. Germline CDR1 and CDR2: MGHDK and SYGVNS.

The V and J genes are TRBV28 and TRBJ2-7; maybe TRBD1 (6 bases). Trimming removed 5 bases from V and 4 bases from J, with 15 bases in between. The CDR3 covers 14 residues. Germline V gene data show CDR1 as MDHEN and CDR2 as SYDVKM. CDR3 loop: CASSPPWTVYEQYF. The CDR3, as DNA: TGTGCCAGCAGTCCACCCTGGACAGTTTACGAGCAGTACTTC.

The chain combines TRBV2 with TRBJ1-3, with D unclear. The V gene lost 5 bases and the J gene lost 3 bases, with 14 bases spanning the gap. Germline CDR1 and CDR2: SNHLY and FYNNEI. The CDR3 covers 15 residues. CDR3 coding DNA: TGTGCCAGCAGTCCCGGGCCCACCGGTGGAAACACCATATATTTT. Residues: CASSPGPTGGNTIYF.

This sequence joins TRBV7-6 and TRBJ2-5, with 12 bases identical to TRBD2. The CDR3 spans 16 residues. With V trimmed by 5 bases and J by 2 bases, 6 bases remained unmatched. The germline CDR1 and CDR2 sequences are SGHVS and FNYEAQ. The CDR3 is CASSLSSGGVQETQYF. The CDR3, as DNA: TGTGCCAGCAGCCTATCTAGCGGGGGGGTACAAGAGACCCAGTACTTC.

In its sample, this clone was seen a few times. Other nucleotide sequences in the sample specify the same CDR3. The CDR3 DNA reads TGCGCCAGCAGCCCGAGAGAGGAGACCCAGTACTTC. This encodes CASSPREETQYF. The chain combines TRBV5-1 with TRBJ2-5; no firm D call. V was clipped by 4 bases and J by 5 bases, with 9 bases between them. The CDR3 is 12 residues long. Germline V lookup: CDR1 SGHRS, CDR2 YFSETQ.

This clone was detected a few times. The chain carries TRBV11-1 and TRBJ2-7; 7 bases are a match to TRBD2. The V segment lost 4 bases and the J segment 4 bases; nucleotides outside the gene matches: 7. The CDR3 runs to 14 residues. CDR1 and CDR2 from the germline V gene are SGHAT and FQDESV (reference sequence). The CDR3 sequence: CASSYSRGEYEQYF. As DNA, the CDR3 is TGTGCCAGCAGCTACTCCCGGGGGGAGTACGAGCAGTACTTC.

This clone was recorded a few times. The CDR3 sequence: CASSPIGGTEKAFF. Here the CDR3 DNA reads TGTGCCAGCAGCCCAATTGGGGGGACAGAGAAAGCTTTCTTT. The genes are TRBV7-9 and TRBJ1-1, with TRBD1 matching 7 bases. The CDR3 length is 14 residues. The V gene end was trimmed by 5 bases and the J gene end by 9 bases; junction bases not matched to a gene: 12. Germline V CDR1 and CDR2: SEHNR, FQNEAQ (reference sequence).

The table lists this clone with a few counts. This chain links TRBV2 with TRBJ1-1; D is undetermined. The CDR3 has 14 residues. Trimming took 7 bases from V and 4 from J, leaving 16 bases between them. Germline assignment: CDR1 SNHLY and CDR2 FYNNEI. The CDR3 reads CASNDKFTVTEAFF. Here the CDR3 DNA reads TGTGCCAGCAACGACAAGTTTACTGTCACTGAAGCTTTCTTT.